The 28 T cell receptor beta chains below were found in one sample sequenced in a study of blood T cell repertoires in COVID-19. TCRdb keeps only in-frame clones here, not all; method: immunoSEQ multiplex PCR. Of about 360,000 clones in the sample, 88% are singletons; the top ten hold more than 2%. The sample was PBMCs or T cells enriched from blood (not recorded which). The receptors stem from a woman aged 40 to 49 with acute COVID-19.

The chain links TRBV9 to TRBJ1-6; tentatively, D is TRBD1 (5 bases). Trimming shortened V by 0 bases and J by 7 bases, and 11 bases separated the two germline ends. CDR1 SGDLS and CDR2 YYNGEE come from the germline V gene. The CDR3 loop spans 15 amino acids. The CDR3 loop is CASSVASGNNSPLHF. The CDR3 DNA is TGTGCCAGCAGCGTAGCATCAGGGAACAATTCACCCCTCCACTTT. Looking up the rest from reference TRBV9 and TRBJ1-6 gives the full variable domain: DSGVTQTPKHLITATGQRVTLRCSPRSGDLSVYWYQQSLDQGLQFLIQYYNGEERAKGNILERFSAQQFPDLHSELNLSSLELGDSALYFCASSVASGNNSPLHFGNGTRLTVT.

The rearrangement links TRBV24-1 to TRBJ2-1; D ambiguous. V lost 8 bases and J lost 1, with 11 bases in between. CDR3 length equals 14 residues. Per germline, CDR1 KGHDR and CDR2 SFDVKD. The CDR3, as DNA: TGTGCCACCACTCCCTTCGTTTCCTACAATGAGCAGTTCTTC. It is translated as CATTPFVSYNEQFF.

The rearrangement joins TRBV19 to TRBJ2-1, with 8 bases fitting TRBD1. After removal of 6 bases from V and 16 bases from J, the junction contained 2 bases not matched to a gene. Germline loops: CDR1 LNHDA, CDR2 SQIVND (reference sequence). The CDR3 length is 9 residues. CDR3 DNA sequence: TGTGCCAGTAGGGACAGGGACTTCTTC. The encoded protein is CASRDRDFF.

The chain carries TRBV7-9 and TRBJ1-2; D perhaps matches TRBD1 (5 bases). The CDR3 contains 15 residues. Trimming stripped 5 bases from V and 0 bases from J, with 13 bases between. CDR1 is SEHNR, CDR2 FQNEAQ, per germline (reference sequence). CDR3 nucleotide sequence: TGTGCCAGCAGCCTAACCGGGGGAGCTAACTATGGCTACACCTTC. As protein: CASSLTGGANYGYTF.

This chain uses TRBV7-9 with TRBJ1-4, with a tentative D call TRBD1 (6 bases). V shed 6 bases and J shed 4 bases, with 6 bases lying between them. Germline V CDR1 and CDR2: SEHNR, FQNEAQ (reference sequence). CDR3 length: 12 residues. The CDR3 sequence is CASRDSNEKLFF. In nucleotides, the CDR3 is TGTGCCAGCAGGGACAGTAATGAAAAACTGTTTTTT.

V and J are TRBV5-6 and TRBJ1-3, with D tentatively TRBD1 (5 bases). The length of the CDR3 is 17 residues. Germline CDR1 SGHDT, CDR2 YYEEEE. With 0 bases removed from V and 3 bases from J, the gap between germline ends came to 16 bases. CDR3 sequence (DNA): TGTGCCAGCAGCTTGGTGGTAGGGCAGGGATTTGGAAACACCATATATTTT. Its protein product is CASSLVVGQGFGNTIYF.

V gene TRBV7-9 combines with J gene TRBJ2-5; weak D call: TRBD2 (6 bases). The CDR3 spans 14 residues. The ends were cut back, 5 bases at V and 5 bases at J, with 15 bases in the middle. Per germline, CDR1 SEHNR and CDR2 FQNEAQ (reference sequence). The CDR3 bases are TGTGCCAGCAGCCCCCGGGGCCGGGGGGAGACCCAGTACTTC. Amino acids: CASSPRGRGETQYF. Together with reference TRBV7-9 and TRBJ2-5, the CDR3 gives the full variable domain: DTGVSQNPRHKITKRGQNVTFRCDPISEHNRLYWYRQTLGQGPEFLTYFQNEAQLEKSRLLSDRFSAERPKGSFSTLEIQRTEQGDSAMYLCASSPRGRGETQYFGPGTRLLVL.

The chain links TRBV5-1 to TRBJ2-7; no clear D. Germline CDR1 SGHRS, CDR2 YFSETQ. V was shortened by 0 bases and J by 6 bases, with 13 bases between the two germline ends. The CDR3 loop spans 14 amino acids. The DNA for the CDR3 is TGCGCCAGCAGCTTGGCCGCTCAGTCTTTCGAGCAGTACTTC. It is translated as CASSLAAQSFEQYF.

The genes are TRBV7-8 and TRBJ2-1, with 9 bases aligning to TRBD2. Germline V CDR1 and CDR2: SGHVS, FQNEAQ. V lost 4 bases to trimming and J lost 8 bases; unmatched junction nucleotides: 9. The CDR3 has 15 residues. The CDR3 DNA sequence: TGTGCCAGCAGCTCCGCGGGGGGGCCCTGGCATGAGCAGTTCTTC. Translated: CASSSAGGPWHEQFF. The complete variable domain, with remaining parts taken from reference TRBV7-8 and TRBJ2-1, reads GAGVSQSPRYKVAKRGQDVALRCDPISGHVSLFWYQQALGQGPEFLTYFQNEAQLDKSGLPSDRFFAERPEGSVSTLKIQRTQQEDSAVYLCASSSAGGPWHEQFFGPGTRLTVL.

This clone was found once. This chain uses TRBV12-5 with TRBJ1-1, with D tentatively TRBD1 (5 bases). Germline CDR1 is LGHNT and CDR2 is FRNRAP. The CDR3 runs to 14 residues. Trimming stripped 1 base from V and 1 base from J, with 7 bases between. In nucleotides, the CDR3 is TGTGCTAGTGGTTTGGCTGGGGCGAACACTGAAGCTTTCTTT. Translating gives CASGLAGANTEAFF. Based on the CDR3 plus reference TRBV12-5 and TRBJ1-1, the full variable domain is DARVTQTPRHKVTEMGQEVTMRCQPILGHNTVFWYRQTMMQGLELLAYFRNRAPLDDSGMPKDRFSAEMPDATLATLKIQPSEPRDSAVYFCASGLAGANTEAFFGQGTRLTVV.

This chain links TRBV6-4 with TRBJ1-1, with 9 bases that match TRBD1. CDR1 MRHNA and CDR2 SNTAGT come from the germline V gene. Trimming removed 5 bases from V and 5 bases from J; junction bases left unmatched: 3. The CDR3 has 13 amino acids. The CDR3 bases are TGTGCCAGCAGTCCCGGACAGGGGACTGAAGCTTTCTTT. Protein: CASSPGQGTEAFF.

This clone occurred once. The rearrangement joins TRBV12-3 or TRBV12-4 to TRBJ2-7; a possible D gene is TRBD1 (5 bases). The CDR3 loop spans 12 amino acids. V dropped 1 base and J dropped 4 bases, with 5 bases sitting between them. The CDR3 DNA sequence: TGTGCCAGCAGTTTAGAGGGGTACGAGCAGTACTTC. Its translation is CASSLEGYEQYF.

This clone was seen just once. This chain joins TRBV24-1 and TRBJ2-3, with TRBD2 matching 7 bases. V dropped 1 base and J dropped 3; count of bases not matched to a gene: 9. CDR3 length equals 17 residues. The V gene's germline CDR1 is KGHDR and CDR2 SFDVKD. CDR3 nucleotide sequence: TGTGCCACCAGTGATTTTCATGAAGCGGGGTTTACAGATACGCAGTATTTT. The encoded protein is CATSDFHEAGFTDTQYF.

The gene calls are TRBV11-3 and TRBJ2-3; 7 bases map to TRBD2. From germline, CDR1 is SGHNT and CDR2 YENEEA. The CDR3 is 16 residues long. The junction had 6 bases not matched to a gene; V was cut back by 1 base and J by 2 bases. The chain's CDR3 is CASSLGASGFTDTQYF. In nucleotides, the CDR3 is TGTGCCAGCAGCTTAGGGGCTAGCGGATTCACAGATACGCAGTATTTT.

The table lists this clone with a count of one. This sequence joins TRBV4-1 and TRBJ1-3; perhaps TRBD1 as D (5 bases). Germline CDR1 is MGHRA and CDR2 is YSYEKL. The CDR3 is 14 amino acids. Trimming stripped 0 bases from V and 2 bases from J, with 5 bases between. DNA of the CDR3: TGCGCCAGCAGCCAAGACAGGGCTGGAAACACCATATATTTT. This translates into CASSQDRAGNTIYF.

The genes are TRBV30 and TRBJ1-1; no clear D. CDR3 length: 13 residues. Trimming took off 1 base at V and 1 base at J, with 7 bases between the two ends. Per germline, CDR1 GTSNPN and CDR2 SVGIG (reference sequence). In nucleotides, the CDR3 is TGTGCCTGGAGTGGAGATAGGAACACTGAAGCTTTCTTT. This translates into CAWSGDRNTEAFF.

The rearrangement uses TRBV2 and TRBJ1-1, with 7 bases identical to TRBD1. Germline CDR1 SNHLY, CDR2 FYNNEI. The V and J ends lost 7 bases and 0 bases, in that order; junction bases with no gene match: 8. The CDR3 sequence is 15 residues long. The CDR3 DNA reads as TGTGCCAGCATGGGGACAGCTGGTTTGAACACTGAAGCTTTCTTT. Translation: CASMGTAGLNTEAFF.

The rearrangement uses TRBV24-1 and TRBJ2-1, with TRBD1 matching 10 bases. The germline CDR1 and CDR2 sequences are KGHDR and SFDVKD. The CDR3 runs 16 residues. V shed 4 bases and J 8 bases; nucleotides not matched to a gene: 10. The CDR3 nucleotides read TGTGCCACCAGTGAGACCGGGACAGGGGATGGCGATGAGCAGTTCTTC. Translated, it gives CATSETGTGDGDEQFF.

J is TRBJ2-1 and V is TRBV24-1; 11 positions match TRBD2. Germline-derived CDR1 and CDR2 are KGHDR and SFDVKD. V was clipped by 2 bases and J by 9 bases; unmatched bases: 11. CDR3 length: 17 residues. The CDR3 sequence: CATSDSRRSGGAPEQFF. For the CDR3, the DNA is TGTGCCACCAGTGATTCGAGGCGTAGCGGGGGGGCCCCTGAGCAGTTCTTC.

This clone was detected once. The chain carries TRBV19 and TRBJ1-5; D is unresolved. The CDR3 consists of 16 residues. Trimming removed 4 bases at V and 0 bases at J, with 13 bases between. From germline, CDR1 is LNHDA and CDR2 SQIVND (reference sequence). CDR3 residues: CASSNALTSSNQPQHF. Written as DNA, the CDR3 is TGTGCCAGTAGTAATGCCTTAACATCTAGCAATCAGCCCCAGCATTTT.

V and J are TRBV4-1 and TRBJ2-3, with a possible D match to TRBD1 (6 bases). Trimming pared 3 bases from V and 5 bases from J, leaving 21 bases between. CDR1 MGHRA and CDR2 YSYEKL come from the germline V gene. This CDR3 has 17 amino acids. DNA for the CDR3: TGCGCCAGCAGCCACCCTGGGGGCCTAGTTGGATTAGATACGCAGTATTTT. Translated, it gives CASSHPGGLVGLDTQYF.

The chain links TRBV18 to TRBJ2-3; a weak D match, TRBD2 (5 bases). The germline CDR1 and CDR2 sequences are KGHSH and LQKENI. Trimming shortened V by 1 base and J by 6 bases, and 11 bases separated the two germline ends. The CDR3 covers 14 residues. CDR3 sequence reads: CASSPQAGMDTQYF. CDR3 coding DNA: TGTGCCAGCTCACCACAGGCGGGTATGGATACGCAGTATTTT. The whole variable domain, remainder taken from reference TRBV18 and TRBJ2-3, is NAGVMQNPRHLVRRRGQEARLRCSPMKGHSHVYWYRQLPEEGLKFMVYLQKENIIDESGMPKERFSAEFPKEGPSILRIQQVVRGDSAAYFCASSPQAGMDTQYFGPGTRLTVL.

This clone was recorded once. J is TRBJ1-2 and V is TRBV4-1; possible D gene TRBD1, 5 bases. The CDR3 spans 16 residues. Trimming removed 0 bases from V and 2 bases from J, with 13 bases in between. Germline V gene lookup returns CDR1 MGHRA and CDR2 YSYEKL. The CDR3 DNA reads TGCGCCAGCAGCCAAGATCGTCGGGGGGGAAACTATGGCTACACCTTC. Translating it yields CASSQDRRGGNYGYTF.

The rearrangement uses TRBV5-1 and TRBJ2-5; 10 positions match TRBD2. Trimming took 4 bases from V and 5 from J; bases not matched to a gene: 5. Germline CDR1 reads SGHRS; CDR2 reads YFSETQ. The CDR3 spans 14 residues. The CDR3 bases are TGCGCCAGCAGCAGCAGTAGCGGGGGGGAGACCCAGTACTTC. Its translation: CASSSSSGGETQYF.

The gene calls are TRBV2 and TRBJ1-5; 7 nucleotides align to TRBD1. V gave up 4 bases and J gave up 7 bases; unmatched junction bases: 4. The CDR3 has 13 amino acids. Germline V gene data show CDR1 as SNHLY and CDR2 as FYNNEI. The CDR3 DNA sequence: TGTGCCAGCAGTGGGACAGGACTACAGCCCCAGCATTTT. Amino acid sequence: CASSGTGLQPQHF.

A single count supports this clone. The rearrangement links TRBV19 to TRBJ2-6, with a tentative D call TRBD1 (5 bases). The CDR3 loop spans 15 amino acids. Trimming stripped 2 bases from V and 2 bases from J, with 7 bases between. Germline CDR1 and CDR2: LNHDA and SQIVND (reference sequence). CDR3 protein: CASSISGPGANVLTF. The CDR3 DNA follows: TGTGCCAGTAGTATATCAGGGCCTGGGGCCAACGTCCTGACTTTC.

This sequence joins TRBV2 and TRBJ2-5, with a weak D call TRBD2 (5 bases). CDR1 and CDR2 from the germline V gene are SNHLY and FYNNEI. V lost 4 bases to trimming and J lost 7 bases, with 10 bases between them. The CDR3 spans 12 residues. As DNA, the CDR3 is TGTGCCAGCAGTGGAGGAGGAGGGACCCAGTACTTC. Translation: CASSGGGGTQYF.

CDR3: CATSRGTGEYFGYTF. DNA for the CDR3: TGTGCCACCAGCAGAGGGACAGGGGAGTATTTTGGCTACACCTTC. This chain connects TRBV15 to TRBJ1-2; 9 nucleotides agree with TRBD1. The CDR3 is made up of 15 amino acids. In germline, CDR1 is LNHNV, CDR2 YYDKDF (reference sequence). Trimming took 1 base from V and 7 from J; bases not matched to a gene: 7.